These 8 T cell receptor beta chains were sequenced from one sample in a study of T-cell reconstitution after alpha-beta-depleted transplantation in children. Unique molecular identifiers were incorporated during preparation of the TCRbeta library. TCRdb recomputed calls from the PCR reads with MiXCR, one row per CDR3 protein. The data show around 15,000 distinct CDR3 sequences, with approximately 5.1% seen just once and 6.9% held by the top ten. The sequences come from PBMCs, collected before TCRalphabeta/CD19-depleted stem cell transplant. These receptors all stem from a boy aged 5 to 17 with acute lymphoblastic leukemia, due to receive a stem cell transplant.

This clonotype has at least ten counts. The chain carries TRBV6-1 and TRBJ1-2; no clear D gene. Trimming took off 1 base at V and 4 bases at J, with 10 bases between the two ends. The CDR3 is made up of 14 amino acids. The germline CDR1 and CDR2 sequences are MNHNS and SASEGT. CDR3 nucleotides: TGTGCCAGCAGTGAAGGTATAGGGCCCTATGGCTACACCTTC. It specifies CASSEGIGPYGYTF.

This clonotype was seen ten or more times. The chain links TRBV9 to TRBJ2-1, with 13 nucleotides matching TRBD2. Germline V gene sequence: CDR1 SGDLS, CDR2 YYNGEE. This CDR3 contains 16 residues. V was pared by 4 bases and J by 10 bases, with 11 bases of the junction left unmatched. This CDR3 is CASSPGLAGALGEQFF. The CDR3 bases are TGTGCCAGCAGCCCCGGACTAGCGGGAGCTCTAGGGGAGCAGTTCTTC.

In its sample, this clonotype was seen many times. The V and J genes are TRBV5-5 and TRBJ1-3, with 7 bases aligning to TRBD1. The CDR3 extends over 15 amino acids. CDR1 and CDR2 (germline): SGHKS, YYEKEE (reference sequence). The J segment lost 4 bases and the V segment lost 1 base, leaving 5 bases of the junction unmatched. CDR3 loop: CASSLTGDEGNTIYF. The CDR3 coding sequence is TGTGCCAGCAGCTTGACAGGGGACGAAGGAAACACCATATATTTT.

Ten or more counts support this clonotype. V gene TRBV4-3 combines with J gene TRBJ2-5; D uncertain. V shed 5 bases and J shed 5 bases, with 18 bases lying between them. The germline gives CDR1 LGHNA, CDR2 YSLEER. The CDR3 covers 15 residues. The chain's CDR3 is CASSSAPELGETQYF. Written as DNA, the CDR3 is TGCGCCAGCAGCTCGGCTCCAGAACTGGGGGAGACCCAGTACTTC.

This clonotype was seen ten or more times. This sequence joins TRBV28 and TRBJ1-6; D is uncertain. Trimming pared 2 bases from V and 7 bases from J, leaving 12 bases between. Per germline, CDR1 MDHEN and CDR2 SYDVKM. This CDR3 has 15 amino acids. CDR3 in DNA: TGTGCCAGCAGTTTAAACGTACGGAGGAATTCACCCCTCCACTTT. Protein product: CASSLNVRRNSPLHF.

This clonotype qualifies as medium-sized. The CDR3 region has the DNA TGTGCCAGCAGCTTCCGGGACAGGGACTACGAGCAGTACTTC. This codes for CASSFRDRDYEQYF. The V gene is TRBV13, the J gene TRBJ2-7; 9 bases are a match to TRBD1. Per the germline V gene, CDR1 is PRHDT and CDR2 is FYEKMQ (reference sequence). The CDR3 extends over 14 amino acids. V shed 3 bases, J shed 3 bases, and the junction held 3 bases outside the gene matches.

This clonotype was detected ten times or more. V and J are TRBV28 and TRBJ2-7; no clear D gene. V lost 8 bases and J 0 bases, leaving 5 bases between the germline ends. This CDR3 is built from 11 residues. Per germline, CDR1 MDHEN and CDR2 SYDVKM. In nucleotides, the CDR3 is TGTGCCAGCGGGTCCTCCTACGAGCAGTACTTC. The encoded protein is CASGSSYEQYF.

This clonotype has a count of ten or more. V is TRBV7-8 and J is TRBJ2-1; 7 nucleotides match TRBD1. Germline-derived CDR1 and CDR2 are SGHVS and FQNEAQ. The CDR3 extends over 13 amino acids. V was clipped by 5 bases and J by 12 bases; unmatched bases: 10. DNA of the CDR3: TGTGCCAGCAGCACCCGACAGGGCTTAAGGCAGTTCTTC. It yields the protein CASSTRQGLRQFF.